The 30 T cell receptor beta chains below were found in one sample sequenced in a study of blood T cell repertoires in COVID-19. Measured with immunoSEQ multiplex PCR; TCRdb has only the in-frame clones, and not every one. Among more than 60,000 clones listed, approximately 92% were seen once. The material sequenced was peripheral blood. The receptors were gathered from a woman in her forties or fifties with active COVID-19.

This chain links TRBV4-1 with TRBJ1-2; D may be TRBD1 (6 bases). From germline, CDR1 is MGHRA and CDR2 YSYEKL. The CDR3 length is 17 residues. Trimming stripped 5 bases from V and 5 bases from J, with 24 bases between. The CDR3 sequence: CASSASIDRTESYGYTF. The CDR3 region has the DNA TGCGCCAGCAGCGCGAGTATAGATAGGACAGAGAGTTATGGCTACACCTTC.

The chain recombines TRBV29-1 with TRBJ2-3, with no clear D. CDR3 size: 10 residues. Germline V lookup: CDR1 SQVTM, CDR2 ANQGSEA. Trimming cost V 5 bases and J 4 bases, with 4 bases left between them. This CDR3 is CSVFADTQYF. In nucleotides, the CDR3 is TGCAGCGTTTTCGCAGATACGCAGTATTTT.

CDR3 protein: CASSRQPSEKLFF. In DNA form, the CDR3 reads TGTGCCAGCAGCCGACAGCCGTCTGAAAAACTGTTTTTT. The rearrangement links TRBV14 to TRBJ1-4; D perhaps matches TRBD1 (5 bases). The CDR3 loop spans 13 amino acids. V was clipped by 4 bases and J by 7 bases, with 10 bases between them. The V gene's germline CDR1 is SGHDN and CDR2 FVKESK.

V is TRBV28 and J is TRBJ2-4; TRBD2 matches 9 bases. V was pared by 2 bases and J by 7 bases, with 6 bases of the junction left unmatched. In germline, CDR1 is MDHEN, CDR2 SYDVKM. The CDR3 has 15 amino acids. The CDR3 region is CASSLGRSGRNIQYF. CDR3 coding DNA: TGTGCCAGCAGTTTAGGGCGGAGCGGGAGGAACATTCAGTACTTC.

The chain is built from TRBV19 and TRBJ2-3; D perhaps matches TRBD1 (8 bases). The CDR3 sequence is 17 residues long. CDR1 is LNHDA and CDR2 is SQIVND in the germline V gene (reference sequence). V was clipped by 6 bases and J by 5 bases, with 24 bases between them. The CDR3 bases are TGTGCCAGTAGGCAGGGGGCTGGCGGGAGAGGTGTAGATACGCAGTATTTT. It is translated as CASRQGAGGRGVDTQYF.

This clone counts as medium-sized (0.01 to 0.1%). This chain joins TRBV9 and TRBJ1-1; D may be TRBD1 (6 bases). Trimming stripped 0 bases from V and 10 bases from J, with 10 bases between. Per the germline V gene, CDR1 is SGDLS and CDR2 is YYNGEE. The CDR3 sequence is 12 residues long. CDR3 in amino acids: CASSVGEGVAFF. The CDR3 nucleotides read TGTGCCAGCAGCGTAGGTGAGGGGGTAGCTTTCTTT.

This clone occurred a few times. This chain joins TRBV11-3 and TRBJ2-2; possible D gene TRBD2, 5 bases. V gave up 4 bases and J gave up 5 bases, with 11 bases separating them. The CDR3 has 14 amino acids. From germline, CDR1 is SGHNT and CDR2 YENEEA. The DNA of the CDR3 is TGTGCCAGCAGCTCCCCTCGGGGAACCGGGGAGCTGTTTTTT. It specifies CASSSPRGTGELFF.

The chain combines TRBV2 with TRBJ2-7; 11 bases are shared with TRBD2. CDR3 length: 15 amino acids. Germline CDR1 SNHLY, CDR2 FYNNEI. Trimming at V came to 6 bases and at J to 0 bases, leaving 4 bases not matched to a gene. CDR3 nucleotide sequence: TGTGCCAGCAGGACTACTAGCGGGGGCTCCTACGAGCAGTACTTC. Its protein is CASRTTSGGSYEQYF.

The rearrangement uses TRBV27 and TRBJ1-3; D unresolved. Germline V gives CDR1 MNHEY, CDR2 SMNVEV (reference sequence). The CDR3 loop spans 15 amino acids. The V end lost 4 bases, the J end lost 0 bases, and 10 bases lay between the germline ends. The CDR3 is CASSSRDSSGNTIYF. As DNA, the CDR3 is TGTGCCAGCAGTTCTCGAGATAGCTCTGGAAACACCATATATTTT.

The gene calls are TRBV6-5 and TRBJ1-1, with D unclear. Germline loops: CDR1 MNHEY, CDR2 SVGAGI. CDR3 size: 13 residues. Trimming pared 2 bases from V and 5 bases from J, leaving 9 bases between. This CDR3 is CASSYPGVTEAFF. The DNA for the CDR3 is TGTGCCAGCAGTTACCCCGGGGTGACTGAAGCTTTCTTT.

The rearrangement uses TRBV15 and TRBJ2-1, with TRBD1 identical over 7 bases. Looked up from germline, CDR1 is LNHNV and CDR2 is YYDKDF (reference sequence). The V segment lost 2 bases and the J segment 3 bases; nucleotides outside the gene matches: 4. This CDR3 has 15 residues. The CDR3 DNA is TGTGCCACCAGCAGACTACAGGGGAACTACAATGAGCAGTTCTTC. It codes for CATSRLQGNYNEQFF.

The CDR3 coding sequence is TGTGCCAGCAGTTTTTTTAGCGGGACTCCCAATGAGCAGTTCTTC. Protein sequence: CASSFFSGTPNEQFF. The chain joins TRBV28 to TRBJ2-1, with 8 bases that match TRBD2. The CDR3 contains 15 residues. Germline-derived CDR1 and CDR2 are MDHEN and SYDVKM. V was clipped by 3 bases and J by 6 bases; unmatched bases: 7. Full variable domain (missing parts from reference TRBV28 and TRBJ2-1): DVKVTQSSRYLVKRTGEKVFLECVQDMDHENMFWYRQDPGLGLRLIYFSYDVKMKEKGDIPEGYSVSREKKERFSLILESASTNQTSMYLCASSFFSGTPNEQFFGPGTRLTVL.

The V gene is TRBV29-1, the J gene TRBJ1-1; weak D call: TRBD1 (5 bases). CDR1 and CDR2 from the germline V gene are SQVTM and ANQGSEA. Trimming removed 7 bases from V and 1 base from J, with 7 bases in between. The CDR3 covers 11 residues. The CDR3 here is CSGTQNTEAFF. CDR3 DNA sequence: TGCAGCGGGACACAGAACACTGAAGCTTTCTTT.

The chain couples TRBV6-6 to TRBJ1-5; D uncertain. V was shortened by 4 bases and J by 6 bases, with 13 bases between the two germline ends. CDR1 and CDR2 from the germline V gene are MNHNY and SVGAGI (reference sequence). The length of the CDR3 is 14 residues. CDR3: CASSFDPVVQPQHF. In DNA form, the CDR3 reads TGTGCCAGCAGTTTCGATCCGGTGGTTCAGCCCCAGCATTTT.

The rearrangement links TRBV5-1 to TRBJ2-2; D may be TRBD2 (5 bases). Germline lookup yields CDR1 SGHRS and CDR2 YFSETQ. With 7 bases removed from V and 0 bases from J, the gap between germline ends came to 10 bases. This CDR3 is built from 14 residues. CDR3 sequence: CASLSGANTGELFF. The CDR3 nucleotides are TGCGCCAGCCTAAGCGGTGCGAACACCGGGGAGCTGTTTTTT.

V and J are TRBV10-2 and TRBJ2-2; 9 bases agree with TRBD2. With V trimmed by 10 bases and J by 6 bases, 18 bases remained unmatched. This CDR3 has 17 residues. Germline V CDR1 and CDR2: WSHSY, SAAADI. This chain's CDR3 is CATTPLLAGVSAGELFF. In DNA form, the CDR3 reads TGCGCCACCACCCCCCTTTTAGCGGGAGTCTCTGCCGGGGAGCTGTTTTTT.

The V and J genes are TRBV18 and TRBJ2-3, with TRBD2 matching 11 bases. The CDR3 is made up of 16 amino acids. Germline CDR1 is KGHSH and CDR2 is LQKENI. V shed 5 bases, J shed 10 bases, and the junction held 14 bases outside the gene matches. The DNA of the CDR3 is TGTGCCAGCTCAGTCAATAGCGGGAGGGCCCCCTACCCGCAGTATTTT. Translating it yields CASSVNSGRAPYPQYF.

V usage is TRBV5-1 and J usage is TRBJ2-7; TRBD1 matches at 7 bases. The CDR3 contains 14 residues. From germline, CDR1 is SGHRS and CDR2 YFSETQ. V trimming: 4 bases; J trimming: 2 bases; junction bases outside the gene matches: 6. DNA for the CDR3: TGCGCCAGCAGCCCCGTCACAGGGGCCTACGAGCAGTACTTC. It is translated as CASSPVTGAYEQYF.

The V and J genes are TRBV27 and TRBJ2-1; the D is unclear. The CDR3 loop spans 10 amino acids. V was trimmed by 10 bases and J by 10 bases, leaving 11 bases between them. CDR1 and CDR2 (germline): MNHEY, SMNVEV (reference sequence). The CDR3 sequence: CATDGEEQFF. The CDR3 nucleotides are TGTGCCACCGACGGAGAGGAGCAGTTCTTC.

In this sample, this clone turned up a few times. The chain has TRBV4-1 and TRBJ1-5; 9 bases line up with TRBD1. Trimming removed 3 bases from V and 1 base from J; junction bases left unmatched: 7. Germline values: CDR1 MGHRA, CDR2 YSYEKL. The CDR3 consists of 17 residues. The CDR3 DNA reads as TGCGCCAGCAGCCAGACCGGACAGGGGTTAAGCAATCAGCCCCAGCATTTT. This translates into CASSQTGQGLSNQPQHF.

V and J are TRBV5-8 and TRBJ1-4, with TRBD1 as a possible D gene (5 bases). CDR1 SGHTS and CDR2 YDEGEE come from the germline V gene. This CDR3 is built from 15 residues. Trimming removed 4 bases at V and 4 bases at J, with 14 bases between. CDR3 amino acids: CASSRRGTVNEKLFF. CDR3 nucleotides: TGTGCCAGCAGCAGGCGGGGGACCGTTAATGAAAAACTGTTTTTT.

The V gene is TRBV6-6, the J gene TRBJ1-3, with D perhaps TRBD1 (6 bases). The CDR3 sequence is 13 residues long. V was cut by 9 bases and J by 4 bases, with 13 bases left in between. From germline, CDR1 is MNHNY and CDR2 SVGAGI (reference sequence). This chain's CDR3 is CASRQAPGNTIYF. CDR3 DNA sequence: TGTGCCAGTCGACAGGCCCCAGGAAACACCATATATTTT.

The CDR3 nucleotides read TGTGCCAGCAGCCAATCAGGGTTTTACAATGAGCAGTTCTTC. Translated, it gives CASSQSGFYNEQFF. The V gene is TRBV14, the J gene TRBJ2-1, with TRBD1 as a possible D gene (5 bases). The CDR3 sequence is 14 residues long. Deletions cut 2 bases from V and 4 bases from J, with 9 bases between. Germline loops: CDR1 SGHDN, CDR2 FVKESK.

In this sample, this clone turned up once. V usage is TRBV19 and J usage is TRBJ2-3; the D is unclear. Trimming took off 1 base at V and 2 bases at J, with 4 bases between the two ends. The CDR3 sequence is 13 residues long. Germline assignment: CDR1 LNHDA and CDR2 SQIVND (reference sequence). As DNA, the CDR3 is TGTGCCAGTAGTATAGTAAACACAGATACGCAGTATTTT. This codes for CASSIVNTDTQYF.

The chain links TRBV5-8 to TRBJ2-1; a possible D gene is TRBD2 (5 bases). V shed 3 bases and J shed 0 bases, with 10 bases lying between them. The CDR3 extends over 15 amino acids. In germline, CDR1 is SGHTS, CDR2 YDEGEE. Written as DNA, the CDR3 is TGTGCCAGCAGCTGGGGAGAGAACTCCTACAATGAGCAGTTCTTC. Encoded protein: CASSWGENSYNEQFF.

This clone was seen a single time. The gene calls are TRBV7-6 and TRBJ2-3; 9 positions agree with TRBD2. This CDR3 comprises 16 residues. Germline V gene lookup returns CDR1 SGHVS and CDR2 FNYEAQ. V gave up 5 bases and J gave up 4 bases; unmatched junction bases: 10. CDR3 sequence: CASSLRTSVAPDTQYF. The CDR3 DNA sequence: TGTGCCAGCAGCCTTCGGACTAGCGTGGCCCCAGATACGCAGTATTTT.

The rearrangement links TRBV9 to TRBJ2-3; the D gene is possibly TRBD2 (6 bases). Germline V gene sequence: CDR1 SGDLS, CDR2 YYNGEE. V shed 4 bases and J shed 9 bases, with 24 bases lying between them. This CDR3 has 16 amino acids. The CDR3: CASSPPRGLTLGTQYF. The CDR3 nucleotides read TGTGCCAGCAGCCCCCCCCGGGGACTTACACTAGGAACGCAGTATTTT.

This chain uses TRBV20-1 with TRBJ2-4; D is uncertain. The CDR3 is 15 residues long. Trimming took off 3 bases at V and 6 bases at J, with 18 bases between the two ends. Germline-derived CDR1 and CDR2 are DFQATT and SNEGSKA (reference sequence). The DNA for the CDR3 is TGCAGTGCTAGTCTTGGTGGCGGAGCTTTAAACATTCAGTACTTC. This encodes CSASLGGGALNIQYF.

The chain joins TRBV7-9 to TRBJ2-1; 9 bases agree with TRBD2. This CDR3 has 15 residues. Looked up from germline, CDR1 is SEHNR and CDR2 is FQNEAQ (reference sequence). Germline trimming cut 1 base from V and 8 bases from J; bases unmatched to any gene: 6. CDR3 in DNA: TGTGCCAGCAGCTTAGGGGCGGGAGGGCTTGATGAGCAGTTCTTC. Protein: CASSLGAGGLDEQFF.

The rearrangement links TRBV27 to TRBJ2-7, with TRBD2 matching over 8 bases. Per germline, CDR1 MNHEY and CDR2 SMNVEV (reference sequence). V was clipped by 6 bases and J by 6 bases; unmatched bases: 10. CDR3 length equals 14 residues. The CDR3 is CASRGPAGGGEQYF. As DNA, the CDR3 is TGTGCCAGCAGAGGTCCGGCGGGGGGCGGCGAGCAGTACTTC.